The 10 T cell receptor beta chains below were found in one sample sequenced in a study of T-cell reconstitution after alpha-beta-depleted transplantation in children. The TCRbeta library was prepared with unique molecular identifiers. One entry per CDR3 protein results from TCRdb running MiXCR on the PCR reads. The table shows approximately 500,000 distinct CDR3 sequences, with over 9.5% occurring only once. The input for sequencing was PBMCs, taken before TCRalphabeta/CD19-depleted stem cell transplant. These TCRs come from a child younger than 10 with inherited bone marrow failure, due to receive a stem cell transplant.

This clonotype was seen ten or more times. The chain recombines TRBV11-2 with TRBJ1-3; D is unclear. Germline V gene lookup returns CDR1 SGHAT and CDR2 FQNNGV. Trimming left V 6 bases short and J 8 bases short, with 8 bases between. This CDR3 spans 11 amino acids. The DNA of the CDR3 is TGTGCCAGCAGGTCCGGGGACACCATATATTTT. Encoded protein: CASRSGDTIYF.

The chain has TRBV4-3 and TRBJ2-1; D call uncertain. This CDR3 is 14 amino acids long. Deletions cut 2 bases from V and 3 bases from J, with 8 bases between. Germline-derived CDR1 and CDR2 are LGHNA and YSLEER. CDR3 in DNA: TGCGCCAGCAGCCAATATCTTAGCTACAATGAGCAGTTCTTC. Translating gives CASSQYLSYNEQFF.

This clonotype was seen a handful of times. The J gene is TRBJ2-7, the V gene TRBV7-2; 9 bases agree with TRBD2. The germline gives CDR1 SGHTA, CDR2 FQGNSA. The CDR3 is 15 residues long. Germline trimming cut 3 bases from V and 3 bases from J; bases unmatched to any gene: 6. The CDR3 region is CASSFLLAGYYEQYF. The CDR3 DNA is TGTGCCAGCAGCTTCCTGCTAGCGGGGTACTACGAGCAGTACTTC. Full variable domain (missing parts from reference TRBV7-2 and TRBJ2-7): GAGVSQSPSNKVTEKGKDVELRCDPISGHTALYWYRQSLGQGLEFLIYFQGNSAPDKSGLPSDRFSAERTGGSVSTLTIQRTQQEDSAVYLCASSFLLAGYYEQYFGPGTRLTVT.

This clonotype has a count of ten or more. This chain uses TRBV6-5 with TRBJ2-1, with 8 bases identical to TRBD2. The ends lost 2 bases at V and 0 bases at J; junction bases unmatched: 3. The CDR3 extends over 16 amino acids. CDR1 is MNHEY and CDR2 is SVGAGI in the germline V gene. CDR3 coding DNA: TGTGCCAGCAGTTACACGGGAGGGAGCTCCTACAATGAGCAGTTCTTC. This encodes CASSYTGGSSYNEQFF.

This clonotype showed up many times. V usage is TRBV7-2 and J usage is TRBJ2-7; TRBD1 is a possible D gene (6 bases). The V gene's germline CDR1 is SGHTA and CDR2 FQGNSA. The CDR3 is 17 residues long. Trimming left V 2 bases short and J 5 bases short, with 22 bases between. The CDR3 protein is CASSLSRTVYLGNEQYF. The CDR3 region has the DNA TGTGCCAGCAGCTTATCCAGGACAGTCTATCTGGGGAACGAGCAGTACTTC.

About this clonotype: With a much larger clone just one base away, this may be a read error. This rearrangement joins TRBV28 to TRBJ2-7; the match to TRBD2 covers 9 bases. The germline gives CDR1 MDHEN, CDR2 SYDVKM. With V trimmed by 6 bases and J by 6 bases, 18 bases remained unmatched. This CDR3 region has 17 residues. In nucleotides, the CDR3 is TGTGCCAGCAGGGGTCCTCTGAACGGCGGGAGGGCCGGCGAGCAGTACTTC. Residues: CASRGPLNGGRAGEQYF.

This clonotype was observed at least ten times. The J gene is TRBJ2-7, the V gene TRBV28, with 12 nucleotides matching TRBD2. The J segment lost 2 bases and the V segment lost 3 bases, leaving 2 bases of the junction unmatched. Germline V gene sequence: CDR1 MDHEN, CDR2 SYDVKM. CDR3 length equals 15 residues. CDR3 loop: CASSFRLAGAYEQYF. The CDR3 bases are TGTGCCAGCAGTTTCCGACTAGCGGGAGCCTACGAGCAGTACTTC.

This clonotype has a count of ten or more. This sequence joins TRBV27 and TRBJ1-2; D gene unclear. Germline V gene lookup returns CDR1 MNHEY and CDR2 SMNVEV (reference sequence). Trimming removed 0 bases at V and 1 base at J, with 6 bases between. The CDR3 has 14 amino acids. CDR3 DNA sequence: TGTGCCAGCAGTTTATCTTGGGGTAACTATGGCTACACCTTC. Residues: CASSLSWGNYGYTF.

This clonotype was detected ten times or more. The chain employs TRBV12-3 or TRBV12-4 and TRBJ2-5; TRBD2 aligns across 7 bases. There are 12 residues in the CDR3. The J segment lost 5 bases and the V segment lost 8 bases, leaving 5 bases of the junction unmatched. The CDR3 nucleotides are TGTGCCAGCGGGGGGGACGAGGAGACCCAGTACTTC. This codes for CASGGDEETQYF.

Many counts were recorded for this clonotype. This rearrangement joins TRBV27 to TRBJ2-7; D uncertain. Germline lookup yields CDR1 MNHEY and CDR2 SMNVEV (reference sequence). V shed 6 bases and J shed 0 bases, with 6 bases lying between them. This CDR3 has 12 amino acids. CDR3 sequence: CASSSSSYEQYF. CDR3 in DNA: TGTGCCAGCAGCTCGAGCTCCTACGAGCAGTACTTC.